This is a list of T cell receptor beta chains from one sample in a study of OX40 agonist ivuxolimab in advanced cancers. The data were produced by immunoSEQ multiplex PCR, yet TCRdb's version contains in-frame clones alone and is incomplete. The sample shows about 94,000 clones, about 88% of them seen only once. The source material was CD4+ or CD8+ T cells sorted from blood, sampled in a trial of the OX40 agonist ivuxolimab. The receptors shown here come from an adult with an advanced solid tumor such as melanoma, head and neck, liver or kidney cancer. The CDR3 runs from the conserved cysteine through the conserved F or W. The order of the fields is clone size, J gene, D gene, V gene, CDR3 protein, CDR3 DNA. A D gene is named only where the DNA matches it firmly. Some rows have no size entry. The others give once, few or many, or a class for an expanded clone.

size: .; J: TRBJ2-5; D: .; V: TRBV4-2; CDR3: CASSQVTAGRGAGETQYF; DNA: TGTGCCAGCAGCCAAGTCACCGCAGGACGGGGGGCCGGGGAGACCCAGTACTTC
size: .; J: TRBJ2-7; D: .; V: TRBV10-3; CDR3: CAISDSTAYEQYF; DNA: TGTGCCATCAGTGATTCAACAGCCTACGAGCAGTACTTC
size: .; J: TRBJ1-2; D: .; V: TRBV11-3; CDR3: CASRKTGLGSGYTF; DNA: TGTGCCAGCAGAAAAACAGGATTAGGAAGCGGCTACACCTTC
size: .; J: TRBJ1-3; D: .; V: TRBV28; CDR3: CASRAQGSTGNTIYF; DNA: TGTGCCAGCAGGGCTCAGGGTTCTACTGGAAACACCATATATTTT
size: .; J: TRBJ1-2; D: .; V: TRBV19; CDR3: CASSREQVGDYGYTF; DNA: TGTGCCAGTAGTAGAGAACAGGTGGGGGACTATGGCTACACCTTC
size: .; J: TRBJ1-1; D: .; V: TRBV29-1; CDR3: CSGGTAETEAFF; DNA: TGCAGCGGCGGGACGGCCGAAACTGAAGCTTTCTTT
size: few; J: TRBJ1-2; D: .; V: TRBV11-2; CDR3: CASSLTPGSNYGYTF; DNA: TGTGCCAGCAGCTTAACCCCGGGCAGTAACTATGGCTACACCTTC
size: .; J: TRBJ1-5; D: .; V: TRBV21-1; CDR3: CASSKRGHSNQPQHF; DNA: TGTGCCAGCAGCAAACGGGGGCACAGCAATCAGCCCCAGCATTTT
size: .; J: TRBJ2-2; D: TRBD1; V: TRBV15; CDR3: CATAYLQGTGELFF; DNA: TGTGCCACCGCATACTTACAGGGGACCGGGGAGCTGTTTTTT
size: once; J: TRBJ2-7; D: .; V: TRBV7-2; CDR3: CASSGVPGRTTEQYF; DNA: TGTGCCAGCAGCGGAGTGCCGGGACGGACCACCGAGCAGTACTTC
size: few; J: TRBJ1-2; D: TRBD1; V: TRBV19; CDR3: CASSPTDRVNYGYTF; DNA: TGTGCCAGTAGCCCCACGGACAGGGTCAACTATGGCTACACCTTC
size: few; J: TRBJ1-2; D: .; V: TRBV6-1; CDR3: CASSRVYSYGYTF; DNA: TGTGCCAGCTCCAGGGTGTATAGCTATGGCTACACCTTC
size: .; J: TRBJ2-1; D: .; V: TRBV29-1; CDR3: CSVEVGVGEQFF; DNA: TGCAGCGTTGAGGTTGGGGTTGGGGAGCAGTTCTTC
size: .; J: TRBJ2-1; D: TRBD1; V: TRBV2; CDR3: CASTTGGNEQFF; DNA: TGTGCCAGCACCACAGGGGGCAATGAGCAGTTCTTC
size: .; J: TRBJ2-7; D: .; V: TRBV18; CDR3: CASSPPGEEGSYEQYF; DNA: TGTGCCAGCTCACCCCCGGGGGAGGAGGGCTCCTACGAGCAGTACTTC
size: .; J: TRBJ1-1; D: TRBD1; V: TRBV6-1; CDR3: CASSENLDREEAFF; DNA: TGTGCCAGCAGTGAAAACCTCGACAGGGAAGAAGCTTTCTTT
size: .; J: TRBJ1-3; D: .; V: TRBV27; CDR3: CASSPTPEGNSGNTIYF; DNA: TGTGCCAGCAGTCCGACCCCGGAAGGCAACTCTGGAAACACCATATATTTT
size: .; J: TRBJ2-2; D: TRBD2; V: TRBV27; CDR3: CASRTRGGRDGELFF; DNA: TGTGCCAGCCGAACCCGTGGTGGGAGGGACGGGGAGCTGTTTTTT
size: .; J: TRBJ1-4; D: .; V: TRBV4-1; CDR3: CASSQELAREKLFF; DNA: TGCGCCAGCAGCCAAGAGTTGGCCAGGGAGAAACTGTTTTTT
size: .; J: TRBJ2-7; D: .; V: TRBV6-5; CDR3: CASSYSRGTFVHEQYF; DNA: TGTGCCAGCAGTTACTCGAGAGGGACATTCGTCCACGAGCAGTACTTC
size: .; J: TRBJ1-1; D: TRBD1; V: TRBV18; CDR3: CASSFGQELNTEAFF; DNA: TGTGCCAGCTCATTCGGACAGGAGCTGAACACTGAAGCTTTCTTT
size: .; J: TRBJ2-2; D: TRBD1; V: TRBV2; CDR3: CASKETGVSGELFF; DNA: TGTGCCAGCAAAGAGACAGGGGTATCCGGGGAGCTGTTTTTT
size: .; J: TRBJ2-5; D: TRBD2; V: TRBV7-9; CDR3: CASGTLAVETQYF; DNA: TGTGCCAGCGGGACCCTAGCGGTAGAGACCCAGTACTTC
size: once; J: TRBJ1-5; D: .; V: TRBV7-8; CDR3: CASSQGRVGNQPQHF; DNA: TGTGCCAGCAGCCAGGGGCGAGTGGGCAATCAGCCCCAGCATTTT
size: .; J: TRBJ2-7; D: .; V: TRBV21-1; CDR3: CASSRTVWTGTYEQYF; DNA: TGTGCCAGCAGCAGGACAGTATGGACGGGCACCTACGAGCAGTACTTC
size: .; J: TRBJ2-2; D: TRBD2; V: TRBV5-1; CDR3: CASSGGDTGELFF; DNA: TGCGCCAGCAGCGGGGGGGACACCGGGGAGCTGTTTTTT
size: .; J: TRBJ2-7; D: TRBD1; V: TRBV7-2; CDR3: CASSLGGQGARGTYEQYF; DNA: TGTGCCAGCAGCTTAGGGGGACAGGGAGCGAGAGGAACATACGAGCAGTACTTC
size: .; J: TRBJ2-1; D: TRBD2; V: TRBV27; CDR3: CASSFLAGAYNEQFF; DNA: TGTGCCAGCAGTTTTCTAGCGGGGGCGTACAATGAGCAGTTCTTC